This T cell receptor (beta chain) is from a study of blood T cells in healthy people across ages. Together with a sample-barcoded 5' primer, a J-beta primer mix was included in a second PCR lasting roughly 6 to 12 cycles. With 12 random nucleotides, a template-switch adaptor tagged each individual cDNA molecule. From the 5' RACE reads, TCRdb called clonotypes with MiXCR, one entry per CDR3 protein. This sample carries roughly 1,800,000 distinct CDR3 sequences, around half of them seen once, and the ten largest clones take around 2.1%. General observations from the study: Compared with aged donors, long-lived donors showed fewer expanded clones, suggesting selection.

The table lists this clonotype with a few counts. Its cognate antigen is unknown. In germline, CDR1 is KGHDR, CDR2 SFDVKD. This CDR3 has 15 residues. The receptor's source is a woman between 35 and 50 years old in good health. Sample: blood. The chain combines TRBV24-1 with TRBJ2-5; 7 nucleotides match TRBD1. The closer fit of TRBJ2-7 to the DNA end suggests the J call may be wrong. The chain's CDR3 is CATSDYRGIQGEQYF. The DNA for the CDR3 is TGTGCCACCAGTGATTACAGGGGAATTCAGGGCGAGCAGTACTTC.